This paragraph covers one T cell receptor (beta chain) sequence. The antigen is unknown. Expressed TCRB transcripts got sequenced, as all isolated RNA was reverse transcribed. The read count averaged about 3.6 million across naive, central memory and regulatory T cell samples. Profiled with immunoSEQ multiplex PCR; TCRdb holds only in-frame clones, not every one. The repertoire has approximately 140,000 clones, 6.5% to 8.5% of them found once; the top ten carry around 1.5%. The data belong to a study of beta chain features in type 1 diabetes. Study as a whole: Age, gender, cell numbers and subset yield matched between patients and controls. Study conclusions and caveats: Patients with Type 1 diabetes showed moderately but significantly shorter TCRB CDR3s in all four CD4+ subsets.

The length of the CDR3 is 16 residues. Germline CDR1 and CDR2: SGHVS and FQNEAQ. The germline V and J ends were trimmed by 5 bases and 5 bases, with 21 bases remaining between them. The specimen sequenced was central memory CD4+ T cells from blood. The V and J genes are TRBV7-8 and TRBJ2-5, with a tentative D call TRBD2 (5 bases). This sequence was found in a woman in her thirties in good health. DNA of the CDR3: TGTGCCAGCAGCCCCCCGGGGTTGGGGATGGGGGAGACCCAGTACTTC. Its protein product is CASSPPGLGMGETQYF.